What follows are 27 T cell receptor beta chains derived from one specimen sequenced in a study of cytomegalovirus exposure and HLA in healthy donors. The PCR ran on 60 Vbeta and 13 Jbeta primers. Profiled with immunoSEQ multiplex PCR; TCRdb holds only in-frame clones, not every one. The table records tens of thousands of clones, around 10% of them present only once. Sequencing was carried out using PBMCs. The receptor source for this set is a man aged 55 to 70 in good health and CMV-seropositive.

About this clone itself: The same CDR3 can be traced to other DNA sequences in this sample. This sequence joins TRBV28 and TRBJ2-2; TRBD1 agrees at 8 bases. The germline CDR1 and CDR2 sequences are MDHEN and SYDVKM. The junction had 3 bases not matched to a gene; V was cut back by 4 bases and J by 2 bases. The CDR3 totals 15 residues. CDR3 residues: CASSSGGLNTGELFF. In DNA form, the CDR3 reads TGTGCCAGCAGTTCAGGGGGCCTTAACACCGGGGAGCTGTTTTTT.

This chain links TRBV7-2 with TRBJ1-3; no definite D call. Germline CDR1 SGHTA, CDR2 FQGNSA. Trimming stripped 1 base from V and 0 bases from J, with 13 bases between. CDR3 length: 17 amino acids. The CDR3 spells CASSLDGWASSGNTIYF. For the CDR3, the DNA is TGTGCCAGCAGCTTAGACGGTTGGGCAAGCTCTGGAAACACCATATATTTT.

Only a few counts were recorded for this clone. The V gene is TRBV2, the J gene TRBJ1-4; D unclear. V shed 10 bases and J shed 7 bases, with 16 bases lying between them. CDR1 and CDR2 (germline): SNHLY, FYNNEI. CDR3 length: 13 amino acids. CDR3 DNA: TGTGCCATCCTAGGCGGGTTCGGTGAAAAACTGTTTTTT. Translation: CAILGGFGEKLFF.

This clone was seen only a few times. This sequence joins TRBV7-3 and TRBJ2-1, with TRBD2 identical over 8 bases. Germline V lookup: CDR1 SGHTA, CDR2 FQGTGA. The CDR3 loop spans 16 amino acids. V shed 5 bases and J 5 bases; nucleotides not matched to a gene: 11. CDR3 nucleotide sequence: TGTGCCAGCAGCCCTCTGACCGGGAGGGCCCACAATGAGCAGTTCTTC. Translating gives CASSPLTGRAHNEQFF.

This clone was seen a few times. This rearrangement joins TRBV5-1 to TRBJ1-1; the D gene is possibly TRBD1 (5 bases). The CDR3 is made up of 13 amino acids. Germline values: CDR1 SGHRS, CDR2 YFSETQ. Trimming shortened V by 4 bases and J by 3 bases, and 10 bases separated the two germline ends. In DNA, the CDR3 is TGCGCCAGCAGCCCCGGACACGACACTGAAGCTTTCTTT. Amino acids: CASSPGHDTEAFF.

This clone was counted a few times. The V gene is TRBV30, the J gene TRBJ2-3; D not certain. The CDR3 is 18 amino acids. Trimming removed 1 base from V and 5 bases from J, with 25 bases in between. Germline V gives CDR1 GTSNPN, CDR2 SVGIG (reference sequence). The CDR3 DNA sequence: TGTGCCTGGAGTGCCGTCGGGTGGCTAGGAGCACGTGAAGATACGCAGTATTTT. This translates into CAWSAVGWLGAREDTQYF. The variable domain in full, with the rest retrieved from reference TRBV30 and TRBJ2-3, is SQTIHQWPATLVQPVGSPLSLECTVEGTSNPNLYWYRQAAGRGLQLLFYSVGIGQISSEVPQNLSASRPQDRQFILSSKKLLLSDSGFYLCAWSAVGWLGAREDTQYFGPGTRLTVL.

This clone was detected a few times. The chain uses TRBV6-5 and TRBJ2-7, with D perhaps TRBD2 (6 bases). Per germline, CDR1 MNHEY and CDR2 SVGAGI. There are 15 residues in the CDR3. V shed 2 bases and J shed 7 bases, with 18 bases lying between them. CDR3 sequence: CASSYRRDGASEQYF. The CDR3 DNA sequence: TGTGCCAGCAGTTACCGGAGGGACGGCGCCTCTGAGCAGTACTTC.

J is TRBJ2-5 and V is TRBV30; TRBD2 matches at 13 bases. The length of the CDR3 is 15 residues. The germline V gene has CDR1 GTSNPN and CDR2 SVGIG (reference sequence). The V gene end was trimmed by 2 bases and the J gene end by 4 bases; junction bases not matched to a gene: 4. CDR3 sequence reads: CAWSSGTSGAETQYF. Here the CDR3 DNA reads TGTGCCTGGAGTAGCGGGACTAGCGGGGCAGAGACCCAGTACTTC.

The CDR3 DNA sequence: TGTGCCATCAGAACTAGCGGGGGAGGAGAGACCCAGTACTTC. As protein: CAIRTSGGGETQYF. The chain uses TRBV10-3 and TRBJ2-5, with 11 bases that match TRBD2. With 6 bases clipped from V and 4 bases from J, the junction kept 4 bases outside the gene matches. From germline, CDR1 is ENHRY and CDR2 SYGVKD. The CDR3 contains 14 residues.

The J gene is TRBJ2-5, the V gene TRBV19, with D perhaps matching TRBD2 (7 bases). Looked up from germline, CDR1 is LNHDA and CDR2 is SQIVND (reference sequence). V lost 10 bases to trimming and J lost 4 bases, with 16 bases between them. The length of the CDR3 is 13 residues. The CDR3 coding sequence is TGTGCCACCTCGGAGGGGGGGGCAGAGACCCAGTACTTC. Translating it yields CATSEGGAETQYF.

This chain joins TRBV6-1 and TRBJ1-2; D perhaps matches TRBD1 (5 bases). The V end was cut by 3 bases, the J end by 7 bases, with 15 bases between. CDR1 is MNHNS and CDR2 is SASEGT in the germline V gene. The CDR3 contains 14 residues. The CDR3 region is CASSDKGSVPGYTF. For the CDR3, the DNA is TGTGCCAGCAGTGACAAGGGGTCGGTCCCTGGCTACACCTTC.

This clone was recorded a few times. The J gene is TRBJ2-5, the V gene TRBV7-3; 7 bases are shared with TRBD1. The CDR3 runs 13 residues. CDR1 is SGHTA and CDR2 is FQGTGA in the germline V gene. V shed 1 base, J shed 9 bases, and the junction held 5 bases outside the gene matches. The CDR3 nucleotides read TGTGCCAGCAGCTTAATTCTTCAGGGGGCCCAGTACTTC. Its translation: CASSLILQGAQYF.

This clone has only a few counts. Mismatch with germline at one junction end may stem from a read error. This specimen includes other DNA sequences encoding the same CDR3. The CDR3, as DNA: TGTGCCAGCAGCTATGGGACAACCTATGAGCAGTACTTC. As protein: CASSYGTTYEQYF. V is TRBV5-6 and J is TRBJ2-7; TRBD1 is a possible D gene (6 bases). The CDR3 extends over 13 amino acids. In germline, CDR1 is SGHDT, CDR2 YYEEEE.

This clone has only a few counts. Written as DNA, the CDR3 is TGTGCCAGCAGTTTAGGAGGACAGGGGGCCTGGGGAACTGAAGCTTTCTTT. This codes for CASSLGGQGAWGTEAFF. The chain combines TRBV28 with TRBJ1-1; 11 bases are a match to TRBD1. In germline, CDR1 is MDHEN, CDR2 SYDVKM. The CDR3 extends over 17 amino acids. V dropped 2 bases and J dropped 5; count of bases not matched to a gene: 10.

This clone was counted only a few times. An end of the junction does not agree with germline; a read error may underlie this. V and J are TRBV29-1 and TRBJ2-7; a possible D gene is TRBD1 (5 bases). CDR3 size: 9 residues. Germline assignment: CDR1 SQVTM and CDR2 ANQGSEA. The CDR3 region has the DNA TGCAGCCCAAGACAGCACCCAGACTTC. Translating gives CSPRQHPDF.

The gene calls are TRBV7-9 and TRBJ2-3; weak D call: TRBD2 (5 bases). V lost 2 bases and J 4 bases, leaving 13 bases between the germline ends. The CDR3 runs 15 residues. From germline, CDR1 is SEHNR and CDR2 FQNEAQ (reference sequence). In DNA form, the CDR3 reads TGTGCCAGCAGCTTAACCGGCCAGGAGGCAGATACGCAGTATTTT. Protein sequence: CASSLTGQEADTQYF.

The rearrangement joins TRBV28 to TRBJ2-7; TRBD2 aligns across 10 bases. The V gene's germline CDR1 is MDHEN and CDR2 SYDVKM. The CDR3 extends over 15 amino acids. V dropped 5 bases and J dropped 4; count of bases not matched to a gene: 8. CDR3: CASSTGTSAGYEQYV. CDR3 coding DNA: TGTGCCAGCAGTACCGGGACTAGCGCTGGGTACGAGCAGTACGTC.

This clone has a handful of counts. The V gene is TRBV30, the J gene TRBJ1-5, with D possibly matching TRBD1 (6 bases). Trimming removed 2 bases from V and 6 bases from J, with 11 bases in between. The CDR3 is 13 residues long. Germline CDR1 reads GTSNPN; CDR2 reads SVGIG (reference sequence). Here the CDR3 reads CAWSQGPLQPQHF. Here the CDR3 DNA reads TGTGCCTGGAGTCAGGGGCCTCTTCAGCCCCAGCATTTT.

This clone was counted between two and nine times. In nucleotides, the CDR3 is TGTGCCAGCAGTCCCTCGGACAGGGCTTACGAGCAGTACTTC. As protein: CASSPSDRAYEQYF. V and J are TRBV28 and TRBJ2-7; 8 nucleotides line up with TRBD1. The ends lost 5 bases at V and 4 bases at J; junction bases unmatched: 7. The CDR3 is 14 residues long. Germline CDR1 and CDR2: MDHEN and SYDVKM. Full variable domain (missing parts from reference TRBV28 and TRBJ2-7): DVKVTQSSRYLVKRTGEKVFLECVQDMDHENMFWYRQDPGLGLRLIYFSYDVKMKEKGDIPEGYSVSREKKERFSLILESASTNQTSMYLCASSPSDRAYEQYFGPGTRLTVT.

In this sample, this clone turned up many times. The gene calls are TRBV15 and TRBJ1-5, with TRBD1 identical over 10 bases. The CDR3 extends over 18 amino acids. V was clipped by 0 bases and J by 4 bases; unmatched bases: 9. The germline gives CDR1 LNHNV, CDR2 YYDKDF (reference sequence). CDR3 coding DNA: TGTGCCACCAGCAGAGATTCGGGGACAGGGGTGGGGAATCAGCCCCAGCATTTT. This encodes CATSRDSGTGVGNQPQHF.

The chain is built from TRBV7-6 and TRBJ1-4; no reliable D call. The CDR3 is made up of 15 amino acids. V was pared by 0 bases and J by 8 bases, with 13 bases between. Germline V lookup: CDR1 SGHVS, CDR2 FNYEAQ. The CDR3 reads CASSLASGGNEKLFF. CDR3 nucleotide sequence: TGTGCCAGCAGCTTAGCTTCGGGAGGGAACGAAAAACTGTTTTTT.

The chain carries TRBV7-8 and TRBJ2-3; 12 bases match TRBD2. This CDR3 is 14 amino acids long. Germline V CDR1 and CDR2: SGHVS, FQNEAQ. J lost 14 bases, V lost 2 bases, and 8 bases had no gene match. CDR3 amino acids: CASSLTLTSGGGYF. The CDR3 bases are TGTGCCAGCAGCTTAACTTTGACTAGCGGGGGAGGGTATTTT.

The chain couples TRBV27 to TRBJ1-2; a possible D gene is TRBD1 (6 bases). Per the germline V gene, CDR1 is MNHEY and CDR2 is SMNVEV (reference sequence). Trimming left V 2 bases short and J 7 bases short, with 11 bases between. This CDR3 is 13 amino acids long. This chain's CDR3 is CASSLGGRAGYTF. The CDR3 DNA reads TGTGCCAGCAGTTTAGGGGGCAGGGCTGGCTACACCTTC.

This chain links TRBV18 with TRBJ2-3; D is perhaps TRBD2 (5 bases). This CDR3 region has 14 residues. With 6 bases removed from V and 1 base from J, the gap between germline ends came to 11 bases. Germline V gene data show CDR1 as KGHSH and CDR2 as LQKENI. The CDR3: CASSKPRGTDTQYF. The CDR3 DNA reads as TGTGCCAGCTCCAAGCCGAGGGGCACAGATACGCAGTATTTT.

This clone was observed a handful of times. This chain connects TRBV5-1 to TRBJ2-5; the D is unclear. This CDR3 has 15 residues. Trimming pared 4 bases from V and 0 bases from J, leaving 13 bases between. Looked up from germline, CDR1 is SGHRS and CDR2 is YFSETQ. This CDR3 reads CASSPTPGYQETQYF. CDR3 sequence (DNA): TGCGCCAGCAGCCCAACTCCGGGTTACCAAGAGACCCAGTACTTC. Supplemented by reference TRBV5-1 and TRBJ2-5, the full variable domain reads KAGVTQTPRYLIKTRGQQVTLSCSPISGHRSVSWYQQTPGQGLQFLFEYFSETQRNKGNFPGRFSGRQFSNSRSEMNVSTLELGDSALYLCASSPTPGYQETQYFGPGTRLLVL.

This chain links TRBV18 with TRBJ2-5; 14 positions match TRBD2. Losses at the gene ends were 4 bases for V and 4 bases for J; bases not matched to a gene: 2. CDR1 and CDR2 (germline): KGHSH, LQKENI. The CDR3 consists of 15 residues. For the CDR3, the DNA is TGTGCCAGCTCACAGGGACTAGCGGGAGTAGAGACCCAGTACTTC. It codes for CASSQGLAGVETQYF.

The chain recombines TRBV19 with TRBJ2-6, with D possibly TRBD2 on 6 matching bases. The germline CDR1 and CDR2 sequences are LNHDA and SQIVND (reference sequence). With 8 bases removed from V and 0 bases from J, the gap between germline ends came to 14 bases. This CDR3 region has 16 residues. CDR3 nucleotide sequence: TGTGCCAGTGACCAGGGAGGAAGCTCTGGGGCCAACGTCCTGACTTTC. Translated: CASDQGGSSGANVLTF.